This entry concerns a single T cell receptor (beta chain). This clonotype occurred once. Its antigen specificity is not known. Per-base quality was not reported, and no clone a single base away is much larger than it. Weak support is all one read offers. These data belong to a study of vaccination and CD4 T cells after COVID-19 (dated by TCRdb to between 2021 and 2024). Looking at the study overall: Every convalescent patient had a positive nasal swab PCR test for SARS-CoV-2, with mild disease in about 9 patients and severe disease in one. The convalescent cohort comprised six males and four females, including two Hispanic individuals, seven Caucasians, two Asians and one multiracial person. Each participant got two doses of either the Pfizer-BioNTech BNT162b2 vaccine (n=8) or the Moderna mRNA-1273 vaccine (n=2). Post-COVID blood samples from convalescent patients were collected a median of around 110 days after diagnosis, with a range of roughly 35 to 161 days. The time from the second vaccine dose to post-vaccine blood sampling had a median of roughly 77 days and ranged from about 12 to 250 days. Culture stimuli were overlapping spike peptide pools from SARS-CoV-2 and from the common cold coronaviruses HCoV-NL63, HCoV-OC43 and HCoV-229E. As controls, cultures received a CEFX viral epitope pool (the positive control), an HIV-1 Nef peptide pool (the negative control), or no peptide at all. In 10 COVID-19 convalescent patients and 4 infection-naive healthy vaccine recipients, the spike-specific CD4+ TCR repertoire before mRNA vaccination was compared with the repertoire after mRNA vaccination.

V loses 5 bases, J loses 2 bases, and the germline ends lie 15 bases apart. The CDR3 sequence holds 15 residues, the cysteine and phenylalanine included. This entry keeps only the CDR3 DNA: 45 bases, framed from base 1. Based on the germline V gene, the CDR1 and CDR2 sequences are SGHTA and FQGTGA. Paper-wide results and their limitations: Among the post-vaccine SARS-CoV-2-reactive clones in convalescent patients, a median 86.3% showed up only after vaccination, which suggests vaccine-specific priming. In convalescent patients, nearly all vaccine-specific clones (304 of 307) were found to be mono-reactive for SARS-CoV-2 spike rather than cross-reactive with common cold coronaviruses. The median number of SARS-CoV-2-reactive clonotypes rose from about 19 after infection to a few dozen after vaccination, but the change was not significant. The study included relatively few convalescent patients and did not analyze early timepoints after natural infection.

The sample's treatment or condition, from its label and the paper: approximately nine-day PBMC culture with coronavirus spike peptide pools or control peptides (ViraFEST assay). The ViraFEST assay, used in the study, expanded antigen-specific T cells with peptide pools and then identified the expanded clonotypes through TCR sequencing. The positive SARS-CoV-2 PCR tests of the convalescent patients were dated from March to December 2020, before the Alpha, Beta and Delta variants emerged in the United States. Each well held 2 million to 2.5 million PBMCs cultured with approximately 9.2 ug/ml peptide pools in IMDM containing around 5% human AB serum and about 10 IU/ml IL-2. On days 3 and 7, half of the culture medium was replaced with fresh IL-2-containing medium. CD4+ T cells were isolated after about nine days of culture through negative selection using the EasySep CD4+ T cell isolation kit. PBMCs were separated from whole blood using Ficoll-Paque Plus gradient centrifugation and then either used fresh or cryopreserved at -140C. In general, triplicate wells were set up for every culture condition.

Libraries came from PCR. At the Johns Hopkins FTIC core, DNA from the cultured CD4+ T cells underwent TCR sequencing with the Oncomine TCR Beta short-read assay. The QIAamp micro DNA kit was used to extract genomic DNA from the cultured CD4+ T cells. Oncomine TCR Beta libraries from cultured CD4+ T cells were pooled using unique dual indexes and sequenced on an Illumina iSeq 100. Concerning the study's data processing: Non-productive sequences were filtered out, and CDR3s that did not start with C, did not end with F or W, or were shorter than 7 amino acids were discarded. Antigen-specific clonotypes were identified with the MANAFEST web application by comparing peptide-stimulated wells with reference and other culture wells. For a clone to be called positive, the clone needed an FDR below 0.05, an odds ratio above 5, and a productive frequency above 0.1% in at least two of three replicate wells. Cross-reactive clonotypes were defined as significantly expanded in both SARS-CoV-2 spike wells and at least one common cold coronavirus spike condition. Similarity between CDR3 sequences was evaluated in R version 3.6.1 using Levenshtein distances (stringdist) and unrooted phylogenetic trees (ape). TCRdb trimmed the raw reads at Q25, called clones with MiXCR and kept productive beta chains. For every CDR3 protein sequence, its rows merge into one entry that carries the most common genes and DNA. The V and J calls follow TCRdb's processing rather than the paper's. The sample contains fewer than 15,000 distinct CDR3 sequences, about 53% of them found a single time. 4.5% to 5.5% of the sample comes from the top ten.

Recombination linked TRBV7-3 to TRBJ2-5; 6 matching bases give a weak D call of TRBD2. Here the sequenced sample was CD4+ T cells from blood, cultured in vitro, taken before SARS-CoV-2 vaccination. The TCR comes from a human donor who had recovered from COVID-19. The DNA reads as follows: TGTGCCAGCAGCAGAAAACCGGGGGAACAAGAGACCCAGTACTTC. It is translated as CASSRKPGEQETQYF.